A single sample gave rise to the 14 T cell receptor beta chains below, sequenced in a study of T cells in localized non-small cell lung cancer. Libraries were prepared by immunoSEQ multiplex PCR; TCRdb keeps only in-frame clonotypes and omits some of them. In the table there are 130,000 or so clones, more than 70% of which are singletons. The source was peripheral blood, collected before any cancer treatment. Receptor source: a female donor of 60 years or more with stage I lung adenocarcinoma.

The chain uses TRBV5-1 and TRBJ2-3; perhaps TRBD1 as D (5 bases). Germline CDR1 is SGHRS and CDR2 is YFSETQ. Trimming cost V 4 bases and J 4 bases, with 13 bases left between them. This CDR3 has 14 residues. The CDR3, as DNA: TGCGCCAGCAGCCAGCAGGGCTTTTCAGATACGCAGTATTTT. The encoded protein is CASSQQGFSDTQYF.

The chain is built from TRBV7-9 and TRBJ1-4, with unresolved D. Between the trimmed V and J ends, which lost 2 bases and 4 bases, there was a span of 11 bases. In germline, CDR1 is SEHNR, CDR2 FQNEAQ (reference sequence). CDR3 size: 15 residues. The DNA of the CDR3 is TGTGCCAGCAGCTTAAAATTGAGCAGTAATGAAAAACTGTTTTTT. Its protein is CASSLKLSSNEKLFF.

This chain joins TRBV6-1 and TRBJ2-1, with D unclear. This CDR3 spans 17 amino acids. The V end lost 2 bases, the J end lost 0 bases, and 14 bases lay between the germline ends. The germline CDR1 and CDR2 sequences are MNHNS and SASEGT. As DNA, the CDR3 is TGTGCCAGCAGTGAACGAAGGAAGAGCCCCTCCTACAATGAGCAGTTCTTC. Residues: CASSERRKSPSYNEQFF.

Notes on this clone: The sample has other DNA sequences that encode this CDR3 too. The rearrangement links TRBV28 to TRBJ2-7, with a weak D call TRBD2 (5 bases). Germline V gives CDR1 MDHEN, CDR2 SYDVKM. Trimming took 2 bases from V and 4 from J, leaving 6 bases between them. CDR3 size: 12 residues. DNA for the CDR3: TGTGCCAGCAGTTTAGGAGGATACGAGCAGTACTTC. Its translation: CASSLGGYEQYF.

The chain employs TRBV6-5 and TRBJ2-3; D not resolved. Germline CDR1 MNHEY, CDR2 SVGAGI. The ends were cut back, 0 bases at V and 5 bases at J, with 9 bases in the middle. CDR3 size: 14 residues. CDR3 DNA sequence: TGTGCCAGCAGTTACTCGACCCAGTTAGATACGCAGTATTTT. Its translation is CASSYSTQLDTQYF.

This clone showed up just once. The rearrangement links TRBV5-8 to TRBJ2-1; no clear D. CDR3 length equals 12 residues. From germline, CDR1 is SGHTS and CDR2 YDEGEE. V lost 4 bases, J lost 12 bases, and 14 bases lay in between. The CDR3 reads CASSRTPYGQFF. In nucleotides, the CDR3 is TGTGCCAGCAGCCGGACGCCTTATGGGCAGTTCTTC. Full variable domain (rest looked up from reference TRBV5-8 and TRBJ2-1): EAGVTQSPTHLIKTRGQQATLRCSPISGHTSVYWYQQALGLGLQFLLWYDEGEERNRGNFPPRFSGRQFPNYSSELNVNALELEDSALYLCASSRTPYGQFFGPGTRLTVL.

This clone was seen a handful of times. Written as DNA, the CDR3 is TGTGCCAGTAGTAAAGGGACAGGGGCTGGCAATCAGCCCCAGCATTTT. This translates into CASSKGTGAGNQPQHF. The gene calls are TRBV19 and TRBJ1-5; 10 positions match TRBD1. The V segment lost 4 bases and the J segment 2 bases; nucleotides outside the gene matches: 5. The CDR3 sequence is 16 residues long. Looked up from germline, CDR1 is LNHDA and CDR2 is SQIVND (reference sequence). Complete variable domain (other parts from reference TRBV19 and TRBJ1-5): DGGITQSPKYLFRKEGQNVTLSCEQNLNHDAMYWYRQDPGQGLRLIYYSQIVNDFQKGDIAEGYSVSREKKESFPLTVTSAQKNPTAFYLCASSKGTGAGNQPQHFGDGTRLSIL.

Only a few counts were recorded for this clone. This chain uses TRBV5-1 with TRBJ2-5; D might be TRBD1 (5 bases). V was cut by 4 bases and J by 7 bases, with 17 bases left in between. CDR1 is SGHRS and CDR2 is YFSETQ in the germline V gene. CDR3 length: 14 residues. Here the CDR3 reads CASSQGSSVGTQYF. CDR3 sequence (DNA): TGCGCCAGCAGCCAGGGCTCCTCCGTAGGGACCCAGTACTTC. Complete variable domain (other parts from reference TRBV5-1 and TRBJ2-5): KAGVTQTPRYLIKTRGQQVTLSCSPISGHRSVSWYQQTPGQGLQFLFEYFSETQRNKGNFPGRFSGRQFSNSRSEMNVSTLELGDSALYLCASSQGSSVGTQYFGPGTRLLVL.

The chain employs TRBV30 and TRBJ2-3; tentative D call: TRBD1 (5 bases). Between the trimmed V and J ends, which lost 3 bases and 6 bases, there was a span of 10 bases. Germline CDR1 GTSNPN, CDR2 SVGIG (reference sequence). This CDR3 is built from 12 residues. DNA of the CDR3: TGTGCCTGGAGGGACAAGGTGGATACGCAGTATTTT. It translates to CAWRDKVDTQYF.

This clone was found a few times. The rearrangement uses TRBV4-2 and TRBJ2-7, with D unclear. Germline V gene lookup returns CDR1 LGHNA and CDR2 YNFKEQ. Trimming took 1 base from V and 2 from J, leaving 9 bases between them. The CDR3 is 14 residues long. CDR3 amino acids: CASSQARTTYEQYF. The CDR3 coding sequence is TGTGCCAGCAGCCAAGCCCGGACCACCTACGAGCAGTACTTC.

The chain carries TRBV14 and TRBJ2-5, with D maybe TRBD2 (6 bases). This CDR3 is 15 amino acids long. Per germline, CDR1 SGHDN and CDR2 FVKESK. The V gene lost 4 bases and the J gene lost 4 bases, with 16 bases spanning the gap. Here the CDR3 reads CASSRPGGLGETQYF. In DNA form, the CDR3 reads TGTGCCAGCAGCCGCCCCGGGGGACTGGGAGAGACCCAGTACTTC.

V is TRBV5-4 and J is TRBJ1-2; 9 bases align to TRBD1. Per germline, CDR1 SGHNT and CDR2 YYREEE (reference sequence). CDR3 length: 16 amino acids. The ends lost 4 bases at V and 8 bases at J; junction bases unmatched: 15. CDR3 amino acids: CASSPQPDRGGSGYTF. The DNA of the CDR3 is TGTGCCAGCAGCCCACAACCCGACAGGGGGGGTAGCGGCTACACCTTC.

The chain links TRBV6-1 to TRBJ2-7; 7 positions agree with TRBD1. J gave up 5 bases and V 4 bases, and 11 bases lay outside the gene matches. Germline assignment: CDR1 MNHNS and CDR2 SASEGT. The CDR3 runs to 15 residues. The CDR3 sequence: CASSGNRGKRNEQYF. In DNA form, the CDR3 reads TGTGCCAGCAGTGGGAACAGGGGTAAGCGGAACGAGCAGTACTTC.

The chain has TRBV19 and TRBJ2-1, with D possibly being TRBD1 (6 bases). With 4 bases removed from V and 3 bases from J, the gap between germline ends came to 13 bases. The CDR3 totals 15 residues. CDR1 is LNHDA, CDR2 SQIVND, per germline (reference sequence). The CDR3 DNA is TGTGCCAGTAGTACAACCGGGACACGCTACAATGAGCAGTTCTTC. Translating gives CASSTTGTRYNEQFF.